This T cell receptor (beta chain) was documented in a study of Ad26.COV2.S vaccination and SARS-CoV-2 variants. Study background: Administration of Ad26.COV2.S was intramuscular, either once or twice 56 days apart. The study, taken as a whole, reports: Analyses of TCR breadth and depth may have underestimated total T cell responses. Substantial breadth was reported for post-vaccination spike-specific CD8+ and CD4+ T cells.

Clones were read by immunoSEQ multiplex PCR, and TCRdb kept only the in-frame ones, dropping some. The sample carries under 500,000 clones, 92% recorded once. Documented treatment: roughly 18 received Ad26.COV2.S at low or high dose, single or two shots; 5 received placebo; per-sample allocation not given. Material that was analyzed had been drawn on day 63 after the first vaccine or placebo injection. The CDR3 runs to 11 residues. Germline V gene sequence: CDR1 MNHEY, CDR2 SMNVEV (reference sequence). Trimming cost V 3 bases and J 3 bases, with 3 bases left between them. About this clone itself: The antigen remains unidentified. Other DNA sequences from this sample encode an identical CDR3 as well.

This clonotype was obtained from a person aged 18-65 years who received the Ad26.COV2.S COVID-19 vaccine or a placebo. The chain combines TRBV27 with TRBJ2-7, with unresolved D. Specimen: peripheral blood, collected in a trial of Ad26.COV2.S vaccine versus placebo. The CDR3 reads CASSFGYEQYF. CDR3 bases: TGTGCCAGCAGTTTTGGCTACGAGCAGTACTTC.